The 15 T cell receptor beta chains listed next were all sequenced from one sample in a study of shared clonotypes between healthy human individuals. The protocol was immunoSEQ multiplex PCR, while the TCRdb copy is restricted to in-frame clones and leaves out a portion. The sample has hundreds of thousands of clones; 74% are singletons. Sequenced sample: memory CD4+ T cells sorted from blood. Subset here: CD45RA-negative fraction. The receptors were sampled from a woman aged 25 to 39 in good health.

The J gene is TRBJ2-6, the V gene TRBV19; D is undetermined. The CDR3 covers 14 residues. Germline V gives CDR1 LNHDA, CDR2 SQIVND (reference sequence). Trimming took off 5 bases at V and 1 base at J, with 6 bases between the two ends. CDR3 loop: CASSSLSGANVLTF. CDR3 in DNA: TGTGCCAGTAGTTCCCTATCTGGGGCCAACGTCCTGACTTTC.

The chain joins TRBV10-2 to TRBJ1-1; D gene ambiguous. CDR1 and CDR2 (germline): WSHSY, SAAADI. V lost 0 bases to trimming and J lost 1 base, with 9 bases between them. The CDR3 extends over 15 amino acids. CDR3 bases: TGCGCCAGCAGTGAGTCGAGCGAGGAGAACACTGAAGCTTTCTTT. Translated, it gives CASSESSEENTEAFF.

The J gene is TRBJ2-7, the V gene TRBV6-5, with D maybe TRBD2 (6 bases). Looked up from germline, CDR1 is MNHEY and CDR2 is SVGAGI. V was pared by 0 bases and J by 6 bases, with 9 bases between. The CDR3 covers 13 residues. CDR3 region: CASSYSGRGEQYF. CDR3 nucleotide sequence: TGTGCCAGCAGTTACTCTGGGCGGGGCGAGCAGTACTTC.

V and J are TRBV29-1 and TRBJ2-2, with 9 positions matching TRBD2. This CDR3 contains 15 residues. V lost 7 bases and J lost 4; bases outside the gene matches: 10. Germline V gives CDR1 SQVTM, CDR2 ANQGSEA. The CDR3 loop reads CSAKAVAGVTGELFF. The CDR3 DNA is TGCAGCGCGAAAGCGGTAGCGGGAGTCACCGGGGAGCTGTTTTTT.

This chain joins TRBV4-1 and TRBJ1-1, with a tentative D call TRBD1 (5 bases). This CDR3 is 16 amino acids long. With 0 bases removed from V and 6 bases from J, the gap between germline ends came to 17 bases. Germline-derived CDR1 and CDR2 are MGHRA and YSYEKL. The CDR3 nucleotides are TGCGCCAGCAGCCAAGAGTTTAGGGGCAGAGGCCCTGAAGCTTTCTTT. This gives the protein CASSQEFRGRGPEAFF.

The rearrangement links TRBV28 to TRBJ1-5; D ambiguous. The V end was cut by 6 bases, the J end by 4 bases, with 13 bases between. From germline, CDR1 is MDHEN and CDR2 SYDVKM. CDR3 length: 14 residues. The CDR3 DNA reads as TGTGCCAGCAGGAGGGCAGGTTCTAATCAGCCCCAGCATTTT. It encodes CASRRAGSNQPQHF.

This clone has more than one count but fewer than ten. V gene TRBV30 combines with J gene TRBJ1-5; D gene unclear. This CDR3 spans 15 amino acids. The germline gives CDR1 GTSNPN, CDR2 SVGIG (reference sequence). Between the trimmed V and J ends, which lost 5 bases and 7 bases, there was a span of 21 bases. CDR3 DNA sequence: TGTGCCTGGCCATTAACTAGAAATGCGGGGCAGCCCCAGCATTTT. It translates to CAWPLTRNAGQPQHF.

V and J are TRBV5-1 and TRBJ2-2; 7 positions match TRBD1. There are 16 residues in the CDR3. Per germline, CDR1 SGHRS and CDR2 YFSETQ. The ends lost 0 bases at V and 8 bases at J; junction bases unmatched: 10. Here the CDR3 reads CASSLDNRGGSGELFF. The CDR3 coding sequence is TGCGCCAGCAGCTTGGACAACAGGGGTGGATCGGGGGAGCTGTTTTTT.

V usage is TRBV9 and J usage is TRBJ2-2; TRBD1 might be the D (5 bases). Trimming shortened V by 6 bases and J by 3 bases, and 15 bases separated the two germline ends. CDR3 length: 15 amino acids. Germline V gene sequence: CDR1 SGDLS, CDR2 YYNGEE. DNA of the CDR3: TGTGCCAGCACCGAAGGGGCAGGCCACACCGGGGAGCTGTTTTTT. Translation: CASTEGAGHTGELFF.

This chain joins TRBV7-9 and TRBJ1-5; 7 bases match TRBD1. V lost 4 bases and J lost 3; bases outside the gene matches: 3. The germline CDR1 and CDR2 sequences are SEHNR and FQNEAQ (reference sequence). The CDR3 is 14 amino acids. CDR3 residues: CASSSGGYNQPQHF. The CDR3 DNA reads TGTGCCAGCAGCTCAGGGGGGTACAATCAGCCCCAGCATTTT.

With respect to this clone: The same CDR3 also results from other DNA sequences found in this sample. J is TRBJ1-1 and V is TRBV6-5; D not certain. V dropped 4 bases and J dropped 3 bases, with 9 bases sitting between them. Germline CDR1 and CDR2: MNHEY and SVGAGI. The CDR3 covers 13 residues. CDR3 sequence: CASSSLGDTEAFF. The CDR3 bases are TGTGCCAGCAGTTCGTTGGGTGACACTGAAGCTTTCTTT.

This chain connects TRBV15 to TRBJ1-1, with a weak D call TRBD1 (6 bases). This CDR3 is built from 14 residues. Germline CDR1 reads LNHNV; CDR2 reads YYDKDF (reference sequence). V was pared by 0 bases and J by 5 bases, with 10 bases between. CDR3 in amino acids: CATSRDKGGTEAFF. CDR3 coding DNA: TGTGCCACCAGCAGAGATAAGGGGGGGACTGAAGCTTTCTTT.

The CDR3 reads CASRRTRDRGGLFF. The CDR3 DNA reads TGTGCCAGCAGAAGAACCAGAGACCGGGGAGGGCTGTTTTTT. The chain combines TRBV5-8 with TRBJ2-2, with D possibly being TRBD2 (6 bases). Per the germline V gene, CDR1 is SGHTS and CDR2 is YDEGEE. CDR3 length equals 14 residues. Between the trimmed V and J ends, which lost 5 bases and 13 bases, there was a span of 21 bases.

The rearrangement joins TRBV2 to TRBJ2-3; 8 nucleotides line up with TRBD2. Germline-derived CDR1 and CDR2 are SNHLY and FYNNEI. CDR3 size: 13 residues. Trimming took 8 bases from V and 2 from J; bases not matched to a gene: 3. CDR3 region: CASEAGATDTQYF. The CDR3 DNA reads as TGTGCCAGCGAAGCGGGGGCCACAGATACGCAGTATTTT.

The CDR3 DNA sequence: TGTGCCAGCAGCCAACTAGCGGGAGGGCCGGGAGAGACCCAGTACTTC. The encoded protein is CASSQLAGGPGETQYF. J is TRBJ2-5 and V is TRBV27, with 13 bases matching TRBD2. The CDR3 length is 16 residues. The V gene end was trimmed by 6 bases and the J gene end by 4 bases; junction bases not matched to a gene: 8. Germline CDR1 reads MNHEY; CDR2 reads SMNVEV (reference sequence).